The next 32 T cell receptor beta chains were all read from a single sample in a study of post-analysis software for immune sequencing data. The study, taken as a whole, reports: Roughly 5 TRBV segments occurring more often in patients than controls included TRBV5-6, TRBV5-1 and TRBV20-1.

Tagging with unique molecular identifiers was a feature of the TCR beta cDNA libraries. TCRdb fed the PCR reads into MiXCR, producing one record per CDR3 protein. The sample contains approximately 460,000 distinct CDR3 sequences, roughly 45% of which appear only once. These receptors lack a known antigen. The sample taken for sequencing was blood. The receptor set was obtained from a girl under 18 with multiple sclerosis.

V is TRBV28 and J is TRBJ2-1; D gene ambiguous. The V gene lost 4 bases and the J gene lost 2 bases, with 30 bases spanning the gap. CDR1 and CDR2 (germline): MDHEN, SYDVKM. The CDR3 has 21 amino acids. CDR3 nucleotides: TGTGCCAGCAGTTACTGGACCAAAGTGAGGAGATTTGTGTCCCCCTACAATGAGCAGTTCTTC. It codes for CASSYWTKVRRFVSPYNEQFF.

This clonotype was detected a few times. The chain employs TRBV20-1 and TRBJ1-5, with unresolved D. Trimming cost V 3 bases and J 7 bases, with 7 bases left between them. The CDR3 is 11 residues long. Germline loops: CDR1 DFQATT, CDR2 SNEGSKA (reference sequence). The CDR3 bases are TGCAGTGCTAGTGGCGACCAGCCCCAGCATTTT. This gives the protein CSASGDQPQHF.

This clonotype appeared a few times. The chain carries TRBV4-1 and TRBJ2-7; 7 nucleotides match TRBD2. Germline V gives CDR1 MGHRA, CDR2 YSYEKL. This CDR3 is 16 amino acids long. The J segment lost 4 bases and the V segment lost 1 base, leaving 10 bases of the junction unmatched. This CDR3 is CASSQGRGAGAYEQYF. The CDR3 nucleotides are TGCGCCAGCAGCCAAGGGAGAGGGGCGGGAGCTTACGAGCAGTACTTC.

A note on this clonotype: One end of the junction fails to match germline, which may point to a read error. This chain connects TRBV12-3 or TRBV12-4 to TRBJ1-2, with 7 nucleotides matching TRBD1. The CDR3 extends over 15 amino acids. The CDR3 is CAGSGARQGRSGYTF. In DNA form, the CDR3 reads TGTGCCGGCAGTGGAGCCCGACAGGGTAGGAGTGGCTACACCTTC.

This clonotype was seen only a few times. The rearrangement joins TRBV5-1 to TRBJ2-7, with TRBD1 matching over 8 bases. Germline trimming cut 7 bases from V and 4 bases from J; bases unmatched to any gene: 10. The CDR3 is made up of 14 amino acids. CDR1 SGHRS and CDR2 YFSETQ come from the germline V gene. Here the CDR3 reads CASRGQGVSYEQYF. DNA of the CDR3: TGCGCCAGCCGCGGACAGGGAGTTAGTTACGAGCAGTACTTC.

The rearrangement links TRBV5-6 to TRBJ2-1; 9 bases are shared with TRBD2. This CDR3 is built from 16 residues. Germline CDR1 and CDR2: SGHDT and YYEEEE. Germline trimming cut 2 bases from V and 9 bases from J; bases unmatched to any gene: 12. The CDR3 loop reads CASSFGLVAGEVEQFF. The CDR3 DNA is TGTGCCAGCAGCTTCGGCTTGGTAGCGGGAGAGGTTGAGCAGTTCTTC.

This clonotype was observed at least ten times. The CDR3 is CASSTSIAGGTDTQYF. CDR3 sequence (DNA): TGTGCCAGCAGTACATCAATAGCGGGAGGCACAGATACGCAGTATTTT. The chain uses TRBV6-5 and TRBJ2-3; 9 bases map to TRBD2. Germline CDR1 and CDR2: MNHEY and SVGAGI. V was clipped by 5 bases and J by 1 base; unmatched bases: 7. The CDR3 covers 16 residues.

The chain is built from TRBV3-1 and TRBJ2-7; 7 positions match TRBD1. This CDR3 contains 13 residues. Germline loops: CDR1 LGHDT, CDR2 YNNKEL (reference sequence). The junction had 7 bases not matched to a gene; V was cut back by 5 bases and J by 6 bases. The CDR3 reads CASSYRQGFEQYF. CDR3 sequence (DNA): TGTGCCAGCAGCTATCGACAGGGATTCGAGCAGTACTTC.

This clonotype appeared a single time. V is TRBV15 and J is TRBJ2-5; no definite D call. This CDR3 region has 15 residues. Trimming took 3 bases from V and 5 from J, leaving 16 bases between them. Germline values: CDR1 LNHNV, CDR2 YYDKDF (reference sequence). The CDR3 nucleotides read TGTGCCACCAGCAGGGCGATGGGTGGGGATGAGACCCAGTACTTC. Amino acid sequence: CATSRAMGGDETQYF.

The V gene is TRBV20-1, the J gene TRBJ2-1, with TRBD2 matching 12 bases. Germline values: CDR1 DFQATT, CDR2 SNEGSKA (reference sequence). The CDR3 contains 18 residues. J gave up 3 bases and V 1 base, and 10 bases lay outside the gene matches. As DNA, the CDR3 is TGCAGTGCTAGAGTGACTAGCGGGAGAGGCCGACTCTACAATGAGCAGTTCTTC. Its translation: CSARVTSGRGRLYNEQFF.

The chain links TRBV5-1 to TRBJ1-2; D gene ambiguous. Germline-derived CDR1 and CDR2 are SGHRS and YFSETQ. V was shortened by 0 bases and J by 8 bases, with 11 bases between the two germline ends. This CDR3 spans 13 amino acids. CDR3 amino acids: CASSLDMGYGYTF. In DNA form, the CDR3 reads TGCGCCAGCAGCTTGGATATGGGTTACGGCTACACCTTC.

V and J are TRBV29-1 and TRBJ2-1, with D perhaps matching TRBD2 (5 bases). Germline CDR1 reads SQVTM; CDR2 reads ANQGSEA. V lost 7 bases to trimming and J lost 5 bases, with 30 bases between them. CDR3 length: 18 amino acids. CDR3 in DNA: TGCAGCGGCGAGAGAGGACTCACGTCAAAGCGAGCCGACAATGAGCAGTTCTTC. Its translation: CSGERGLTSKRADNEQFF.

The gene calls are TRBV2 and TRBJ1-2; 8 bases align to TRBD1. Germline V gives CDR1 SNHLY, CDR2 FYNNEI. The CDR3 has 14 residues. J was trimmed by 3 bases and V by 7 bases; bases with no gene match: 7. CDR3 nucleotide sequence: TGTGCCAGCACTTTGACAGGGGAAGACTATGGCTACACCTTC. Translating it yields CASTLTGEDYGYTF.

This clonotype has only a few counts. V and J are TRBV4-1 and TRBJ1-5, with 7 bases aligning to TRBD1. Germline V gives CDR1 MGHRA, CDR2 YSYEKL. CDR3 length: 15 amino acids. V gave up 4 bases and J gave up 4 bases; unmatched junction bases: 7. The CDR3: CASSPPGQNNQPQHF. The CDR3 nucleotides are TGCGCCAGCAGCCCCCCGGGACAGAATAATCAGCCCCAGCATTTT.

The rearrangement links TRBV20-1 to TRBJ2-4; D not resolved. CDR1 is DFQATT and CDR2 is SNEGSKA in the germline V gene (reference sequence). With 0 bases removed from V and 0 bases from J, the gap between germline ends came to 12 bases. This CDR3 has 16 residues. The CDR3 DNA reads TGCAGTGCTAGAGAGAAGAGCTTACTAGCCAAAAACATTCAGTACTTC. Translated: CSAREKSLLAKNIQYF.

The chain recombines TRBV11-2 with TRBJ2-3; either TRBD1 or TRBD2 may fit D (7 bases each). The germline V gene encodes CDR1 SGHAT and CDR2 FQNNGV. V gave up 6 bases and J gave up 9 bases, with 13 bases separating them. This CDR3 is 12 amino acids long. CDR3 protein: CASSPGGGTQYF. The CDR3 DNA reads as TGTGCCAGCAGTCCAGGGGGAGGGACGCAGTATTTT.

This clonotype occurred a few times. The chain recombines TRBV15 with TRBJ2-1; tentatively, D is TRBD2 (6 bases). The CDR3 has 16 residues. V shed 0 bases and J shed 4 bases, with 13 bases lying between them. Germline CDR1 LNHNV, CDR2 YYDKDF (reference sequence). CDR3 bases: TGTGCCACCAGCAGAGACGGACTGGCGGGGTACAATGAGCAGTTCTTC. It yields the protein CATSRDGLAGYNEQFF.

This clonotype has only a few counts. The chain couples TRBV27 to TRBJ1-2; the match to TRBD1 covers 8 bases. Trimming removed 8 bases from V and 5 bases from J; junction bases left unmatched: 10. Germline V gene sequence: CDR1 MNHEY, CDR2 SMNVEV (reference sequence). The length of the CDR3 is 14 residues. The chain's CDR3 is CASELRGLWYGYTF. The DNA for the CDR3 is TGTGCCAGCGAGCTCAGGGGGCTCTGGTATGGCTACACCTTC.

V usage is TRBV9 and J usage is TRBJ2-7, with D possibly called TRBD1 or TRBD2 (7 bases each). Germline V lookup: CDR1 SGDLS, CDR2 YYNGEE. The CDR3 sequence is 15 residues long. The V end lost 0 bases, the J end lost 6 bases, and 16 bases lay between the germline ends. The CDR3 protein is CASSVAQGGPTEQYF. The CDR3 DNA sequence: TGTGCCAGCAGCGTAGCCCAGGGGGGGCCCACCGAGCAGTACTTC. The full variable domain, in which reference TRBV9 and TRBJ2-7 provide the parts outside the CDR3, is DSGVTQTPKHLITATGQRVTLRCSPRSGDLSVYWYQQSLDQGLQFLIQYYNGEERAKGNILERFSAQQFPDLHSELNLSSLELGDSALYFCASSVAQGGPTEQYFGPGTRLTVT.

The V gene is TRBV7-9, the J gene TRBJ2-7; D remains ambiguous. CDR1 and CDR2 (germline): SEHNR, FQNEAQ (reference sequence). Trimming shortened V by 5 bases and J by 2 bases, and 4 bases separated the two germline ends. The CDR3 is made up of 11 amino acids. In DNA form, the CDR3 reads TGTGCCAGCAGCATGGCCTACGAGCAGTACTTC. This sequence encodes CASSMAYEQYF.

With regard to this clonotype: One end of the junction is discordant with germline, which a read error may explain. The genes are TRBV24-1 and TRBJ2-7, with D unresolved. This CDR3 has 13 residues. CDR1 KGHDR and CDR2 SFDVKD come from the germline V gene. CDR3: CATRDWDSYEQYF. The CDR3 DNA reads TGTGCCACCAGGGATTGGGACTCCTACGAGCAGTACTTC.

The rearrangement uses TRBV3-1 and TRBJ1-2; 8 bases align to TRBD1. Losses at the gene ends were 3 bases for V and 1 base for J; bases not matched to a gene: 10. CDR3 length: 17 residues. Germline V lookup: CDR1 LGHDT, CDR2 YNNKEL (reference sequence). The CDR3 DNA follows: TGTGCCAGCAGCCAGGGACAGGCGACGGCCAATAACTATGGCTACACCTTC. This translates into CASSQGQATANNYGYTF.

The count of this clonotype is one. The V gene is TRBV7-2, the J gene TRBJ2-3; D may be TRBD2 (6 bases). The CDR3 sequence is 14 residues long. Trimming cost V 2 bases and J 5 bases, with 11 bases left between them. Per germline, CDR1 SGHTA and CDR2 FQGNSA. The CDR3 coding sequence is TGTGCCAGCAGCTTATGGCGGGGAGGAGATACGCAGTATTTT. Encoded protein: CASSLWRGGDTQYF.

V usage is TRBV28 and J usage is TRBJ1-1; 9 nucleotides line up with TRBD1. CDR1 MDHEN and CDR2 SYDVKM come from the germline V gene. CDR3 length equals 15 residues. V gave up 2 bases and J gave up 4 bases; unmatched junction bases: 5. The CDR3 DNA sequence: TGTGCCAGCAGTTTAGGGGACAGGGATGCCACTGAAGCTTTCTTT. This translates into CASSLGDRDATEAFF. Together with reference TRBV28 and TRBJ1-1, the CDR3 gives the full variable domain: DVKVTQSSRYLVKRTGEKVFLECVQDMDHENMFWYRQDPGLGLRLIYFSYDVKMKEKGDIPEGYSVSREKKERFSLILESASTNQTSMYLCASSLGDRDATEAFFGQGTRLTVV.

V gene TRBV19 combines with J gene TRBJ2-5; 7 bases are shared with TRBD2. The J segment lost 5 bases and the V segment lost 3 bases, leaving 6 bases of the junction unmatched. Germline loops: CDR1 LNHDA, CDR2 SQIVND (reference sequence). This CDR3 is built from 14 residues. The CDR3 bases are TGTGCCAGTAGTATGGGAGGGGTTCGTGAGACCCAGTACTTC. Protein sequence: CASSMGGVRETQYF.

This clonotype was recorded once. The chain has TRBV7-9 and TRBJ2-1; 11 bases match TRBD1. Trimming at V came to 4 bases and at J to 7 bases, leaving 9 bases not matched to a gene. This CDR3 has 16 amino acids. CDR1 SEHNR and CDR2 FQNEAQ come from the germline V gene (reference sequence). The CDR3 is CASSSQDRGRGNEQFF. In nucleotides, the CDR3 is TGTGCCAGCAGCTCCCAGGACAGGGGGCGCGGTAATGAGCAGTTCTTC.

The rearrangement joins TRBV20-1 to TRBJ1-1; a possible D gene is TRBD1 (5 bases). Germline V gene sequence: CDR1 DFQATT, CDR2 SNEGSKA (reference sequence). CDR3 length: 14 amino acids. The V gene lost 4 bases and the J gene lost 1 base, with 13 bases spanning the gap. CDR3 sequence (DNA): TGCAGTGCTACAATTGACAGCCAGAACACTGAAGCTTTCTTT. Amino acid sequence: CSATIDSQNTEAFF.

This clonotype has a handful of counts. V and J are TRBV10-3 and TRBJ2-7; D tentatively fits TRBD1 or TRBD2 (6 bases each). The CDR3 runs 15 residues. From germline, CDR1 is ENHRY and CDR2 SYGVKD. Trimming shortened V by 2 bases and J by 1 base, and 12 bases separated the two germline ends. The CDR3 DNA sequence: TGTGCCATCAGTGAGGAGGGGGGTGTTTCCTACGAGCAGTACTTC. This gives the protein CAISEEGGVSYEQYF.

This chain joins TRBV5-1 and TRBJ2-1, with 10 nucleotides matching TRBD2. This CDR3 has 14 amino acids. Germline V gene sequence: CDR1 SGHRS, CDR2 YFSETQ. J gave up 7 bases and V 2 bases, and 3 bases lay outside the gene matches. The CDR3 sequence is CASSLSTSGNEQFF. The CDR3 DNA reads as TGCGCCAGCAGCTTATCGACTAGCGGGAATGAGCAGTTCTTC.

The CDR3 bases are TGTGCCAGCAGCCTCCTGGGTGTGGGCGGAGCGAACACTGAAGCTTTCTTT. Amino acids: CASSLLGVGGANTEAFF. J is TRBJ1-1 and V is TRBV7-2; D uncertain. The CDR3 totals 17 residues. The germline V gene has CDR1 SGHTA and CDR2 FQGNSA. Trimming cost V 5 bases and J 1 base, with 20 bases left between them.

This clonotype has a handful of counts. V is TRBV9 and J is TRBJ2-5, with D maybe TRBD2 (5 bases). V was trimmed by 0 bases and J by 4 bases, leaving 16 bases between them. The germline V gene has CDR1 SGDLS and CDR2 YYNGEE. This CDR3 contains 16 residues. The CDR3 region is CASSVGPSRGIETQYF. The CDR3 nucleotides are TGTGCCAGCAGCGTAGGCCCCTCTCGGGGTATAGAGACCCAGTACTTC.

There are a few counts of this clonotype. This chain connects TRBV3-1 to TRBJ1-2; possibly TRBD1 for D (6 bases). Germline values: CDR1 LGHDT, CDR2 YNNKEL (reference sequence). The ends were cut back, 4 bases at V and 3 bases at J, with 12 bases in the middle. The CDR3 is 14 amino acids. CDR3 nucleotides: TGTGCCAGCAGCCCGCCGAGACAGGACTATGGCTACACCTTC. Translated, it gives CASSPPRQDYGYTF. Looking up the rest from reference TRBV3-1 and TRBJ1-2 gives the full variable domain: DTAVSQTPKYLVTQMGNDKSIKCEQNLGHDTMYWYKQDSKKFLKIMFSYNNKELIINETVPNRFSPKSPDKAHLNLHINSLELGDSAVYFCASSPPRQDYGYTFGSGTRLTVV.